A selection of T cell receptor beta chains follows, all from one sample in a study of blood T cell repertoires in COVID-19. Measured with immunoSEQ multiplex PCR; TCRdb has only the in-frame clones, and not every one. The data show about 170,000 clones, with roughly 86% seen just once and 2.5% to 4% held by the top ten. The specimen sequenced was peripheral blood. The receptors derive from a man between 65 and 85 years old with acute or convalescent COVID-19. The CDR3 runs from the conserved cysteine through the conserved F or W. The D gene is left open where the match is weak. For some rows the clone size is stated as once, few or many, or as a class when expanded; others skip it.

clone_size: .; d_call: .; v_call: TRBV18; j_call: TRBJ1-5; cdr3_nt: TGTGCCAGCTCACCAGAGCGGGACAAGCCCCAGCATTTT; cdr3_aa: CASSPERDKPQHF
clone_size: .; d_call: TRBD2; v_call: TRBV11-3; j_call: TRBJ2-1; cdr3_nt: TGTGCCAGCAGCTTAGCTAGCGGGGGGGGCTCGAATGAGCAGTTCTTC; cdr3_aa: CASSLASGGGSNEQFF
clone_size: once; d_call: TRBD1; v_call: TRBV19; j_call: TRBJ1-6; cdr3_nt: TGTGCCAGTAGTCGGACAGGGGGGCGGAATTCACCCCTCCACTTT; cdr3_aa: CASSRTGGRNSPLHF
clone_size: .; d_call: TRBD2; v_call: TRBV7-3; j_call: TRBJ2-1; cdr3_nt: TGTGCCAGCAGCGCGACTAGCGGGAGGCTCCTTTGGAATGAGCAGTTCTTC; cdr3_aa: CASSATSGRLLWNEQFF
clone_size: .; d_call: TRBD2; v_call: TRBV14; j_call: TRBJ2-5; cdr3_nt: TGTGCCAGCAGCCGCTTTATGAGCGGGGGAGCAGAGACCCAGTACTTC; cdr3_aa: CASSRFMSGGAETQYF
clone_size: .; d_call: .; v_call: TRBV19; j_call: TRBJ1-1; cdr3_nt: TGTGCCAGTAGTTCAGGTGGGAACACTGAAGCTTTCTTT; cdr3_aa: CASSSGGNTEAFF
clone_size: .; d_call: TRBD2; v_call: TRBV13; j_call: TRBJ2-3; cdr3_nt: TGTGCCAGCAGCTTCGATCGGCTAGCGGCCCATACGCAGTATTTT; cdr3_aa: CASSFDRLAAHTQYF
clone_size: .; d_call: TRBD1; v_call: TRBV11-1; j_call: TRBJ2-5; cdr3_nt: TGTGCCAGCGCCCGAGGGACAGGGGGCGGAGAGACCCAGTACTTC; cdr3_aa: CASARGTGGGETQYF
clone_size: .; d_call: TRBD2; v_call: TRBV27; j_call: TRBJ2-3; cdr3_nt: TGTGCCAGCAGTTTGGCGGGGGGTACGCAGTATTTT; cdr3_aa: CASSLAGGTQYF
clone_size: .; d_call: .; v_call: TRBV30; j_call: TRBJ1-1; cdr3_nt: TGTGCCTGGGGCGGGGATGGCACTGAAGCTTTCTTT; cdr3_aa: CAWGGDGTEAFF
clone_size: .; d_call: TRBD1; v_call: TRBV18; j_call: TRBJ1-1; cdr3_nt: TGTGCCAGCTCTCCCGACAGGGGAGCTGAAGCTTTCTTT; cdr3_aa: CASSPDRGAEAFF
clone_size: .; d_call: TRBD2; v_call: TRBV27; j_call: TRBJ2-1; cdr3_nt: TGTGCCAGCAGCGTCAGCGGGAGGGCCCGGGATGAGCAGTTCTTC; cdr3_aa: CASSVSGRARDEQFF
clone_size: .; d_call: .; v_call: TRBV30; j_call: TRBJ1-6; cdr3_nt: TGTGCCTGGAGGATGTCAGGGGATTCACCCCTCCACTTT; cdr3_aa: CAWRMSGDSPLHF
clone_size: .; d_call: .; v_call: TRBV28; j_call: TRBJ2-2; cdr3_nt: TGTGCCAGCAGTTTGTCCGGAGGGACCGGGGAGCTGTTTTTT; cdr3_aa: CASSLSGGTGELFF
clone_size: .; d_call: TRBD2; v_call: TRBV30; j_call: TRBJ2-1; cdr3_nt: TGTGCCTGGAGTACCCTAGGGACTAGCGGGATTTACAATGAGCAGTTCTTC; cdr3_aa: CAWSTLGTSGIYNEQFF
clone_size: .; d_call: TRBD1; v_call: TRBV5-1; j_call: TRBJ1-6; cdr3_nt: TGCGCCAGCAGCCTAACGGCAGGGACAGATTCACCCCTCCACTTT; cdr3_aa: CASSLTAGTDSPLHF
clone_size: once; d_call: .; v_call: TRBV6-1; j_call: TRBJ1-2; cdr3_nt: TGTGCCAGCAGTGATTTCAGGGATGGCACCTTC; cdr3_aa: CASSDFRDGTF
clone_size: .; d_call: TRBD2; v_call: TRBV7-9; j_call: TRBJ2-5; cdr3_nt: TGTGCCAGCAGCTTATATAGCGGGGGGACCGATGGAGAGACCCAGTACTTC; cdr3_aa: CASSLYSGGTDGETQYF
clone_size: .; d_call: TRBD2; v_call: TRBV18; j_call: TRBJ2-3; cdr3_nt: TGTGCCAGCTCACCAATTCCCGGGACTAGCGGTAACACAGATACGCAGTATTTT; cdr3_aa: CASSPIPGTSGNTDTQYF
clone_size: .; d_call: TRBD2; v_call: TRBV9; j_call: TRBJ2-1; cdr3_nt: TGTGCCAGCAGCTTCGGACTAGCGGGTCAGGATGAGCAGTTCTTC; cdr3_aa: CASSFGLAGQDEQFF
clone_size: .; d_call: TRBD1; v_call: TRBV5-1; j_call: TRBJ1-5; cdr3_nt: TGCGCCAGCAGCCCTTGGACAGGGGTTGATCAGCCCCAGCATTTT; cdr3_aa: CASSPWTGVDQPQHF
clone_size: .; d_call: .; v_call: TRBV18; j_call: TRBJ1-4; cdr3_nt: TGTGCCAGCTCACCAGAGCGCCGTGAAAAACTGTTTTTT; cdr3_aa: CASSPERREKLFF
clone_size: .; d_call: TRBD2; v_call: TRBV2; j_call: TRBJ2-3; cdr3_nt: TGTGCCACCGAAGGACTAGCGGGACGAGATACGCAGTATTTT; cdr3_aa: CATEGLAGRDTQYF
clone_size: .; d_call: TRBD2; v_call: TRBV5-1; j_call: TRBJ2-5; cdr3_nt: TGCGCCAGCAGCTTGGGACTAGCGGGCCACCAAGAGACCCAGTACTTC; cdr3_aa: CASSLGLAGHQETQYF
clone_size: .; d_call: TRBD1; v_call: TRBV18; j_call: TRBJ2-1; cdr3_nt: TGTGCCAGCTCTCCCGGGACAGGGACCTACAATGAGCAGTTCTTC; cdr3_aa: CASSPGTGTYNEQFF
clone_size: .; d_call: TRBD1; v_call: TRBV5-4; j_call: TRBJ1-6; cdr3_nt: TGTGCCAGCAGCTTGGGGCAGGGGGCTTCACCCCTCCACTTT; cdr3_aa: CASSLGQGASPLHF
clone_size: .; d_call: .; v_call: TRBV19; j_call: TRBJ1-2; cdr3_nt: TGTGCCAGTAGATTGGCAGGAGGGGATTACTATGGCTACACCTTC; cdr3_aa: CASRLAGGDYYGYTF
clone_size: .; d_call: TRBD1; v_call: TRBV7-2; j_call: TRBJ2-7; cdr3_nt: TGTGCCAGCAGCTCGGACAGGGGGCAGGTCCACGAGCAGTACTTC; cdr3_aa: CASSSDRGQVHEQYF
clone_size: .; d_call: TRBD1; v_call: TRBV30; j_call: TRBJ2-7; cdr3_nt: TGTGCCTGGAGTGTAGGACAGGGGAGGGACGAGCAGTACTTC; cdr3_aa: CAWSVGQGRDEQYF
clone_size: .; d_call: TRBD2; v_call: TRBV7-9; j_call: TRBJ2-3; cdr3_nt: TGTGCCAGCAGCTTCTCACTAGCGGGAGAAACAGATACGCAGTATTTT; cdr3_aa: CASSFSLAGETDTQYF
clone_size: .; d_call: .; v_call: TRBV4-1; j_call: TRBJ2-7; cdr3_nt: TGCGCCAGCAGCCCGGTCGGACACATGATGCGGAGTTACGAGCAGTACTTC; cdr3_aa: CASSPVGHMMRSYEQYF
clone_size: .; d_call: TRBD1; v_call: TRBV28; j_call: TRBJ1-4; cdr3_nt: TGTGCCAGCGGGACAGGAGGGGCAACTAATGAAAAACTGTTTTTT; cdr3_aa: CASGTGGATNEKLFF
clone_size: .; d_call: .; v_call: TRBV4-3; j_call: TRBJ2-6; cdr3_nt: TGCGCCAGCAGCCAAGATAGACTCTCTGGGGCCAACGTCCTGACTTTC; cdr3_aa: CASSQDRLSGANVLTF
clone_size: .; d_call: .; v_call: TRBV10-1; j_call: TRBJ2-1; cdr3_nt: TGCGCCAGCAGTAAACAGGGAACCTACAATGAGCAGTTCTTC; cdr3_aa: CASSKQGTYNEQFF
clone_size: .; d_call: TRBD1; v_call: TRBV7-8; j_call: TRBJ2-3; cdr3_nt: TGTGCCAGCAGCGAACAGGGGGCTTCCGATACGCAGTATTTT; cdr3_aa: CASSEQGASDTQYF
clone_size: few; d_call: TRBD1; v_call: TRBV5-1; j_call: TRBJ2-1; cdr3_nt: TGCGCCAGCAGCTTGGATGGACAGGGGGCTAATGAGCAGTTCTTC; cdr3_aa: CASSLDGQGANEQFF
clone_size: .; d_call: .; v_call: TRBV6-1; j_call: TRBJ1-5; cdr3_nt: TGTGCCAGCAGTGAAACCCGGGTTATGGAGCCCCAGCATTTT; cdr3_aa: CASSETRVMEPQHF
clone_size: .; d_call: TRBD1; v_call: TRBV4-1; j_call: TRBJ1-4; cdr3_nt: TGCGCCAGCAGCCAACTGACAGGGGCTAATGAAAAACTGTTTTTT; cdr3_aa: CASSQLTGANEKLFF
clone_size: .; d_call: .; v_call: TRBV6-5; j_call: TRBJ2-7; cdr3_nt: TGTGCCAGCAGCCCCGGCCCCGGCAGGTACGAGCAGTACTTC; cdr3_aa: CASSPGPGRYEQYF
clone_size: .; d_call: TRBD1; v_call: TRBV7-8; j_call: TRBJ2-2; cdr3_nt: TGTGCCAGCAGCTTGGACAGGGCGCCGGTCACCGGGGAGCTGTTTTTT; cdr3_aa: CASSLDRAPVTGELFF
clone_size: .; d_call: .; v_call: TRBV11-2; j_call: TRBJ2-1; cdr3_nt: TGTGCCAGCAGCTTAAGAATCGACATCTCGACCGAGCAGTTCTTC; cdr3_aa: CASSLRIDISTEQFF
clone_size: .; d_call: .; v_call: TRBV4-2; j_call: TRBJ1-3; cdr3_nt: TGTGCCAGCAGCCAATCTCCGGTAGAGAACACCATATATTTT; cdr3_aa: CASSQSPVENTIYF
clone_size: few; d_call: .; v_call: TRBV2; j_call: TRBJ1-2; cdr3_nt: TGTGCCAGCAAACAGGACAGTGGTGGCTACACCTTC; cdr3_aa: CASKQDSGGYTF
clone_size: .; d_call: TRBD1; v_call: TRBV30; j_call: TRBJ1-1; cdr3_nt: TGTGCCTGGAAACCAGGGGGGTTCACTGAAGCTTTCTTT; cdr3_aa: CAWKPGGFTEAFF
clone_size: .; d_call: TRBD1; v_call: TRBV28; j_call: TRBJ2-7; cdr3_nt: TGTGCCAGCAGTTTTCAGGGGGCGGTATACGAGCAGTACTTC; cdr3_aa: CASSFQGAVYEQYF
clone_size: .; d_call: .; v_call: TRBV9; j_call: TRBJ1-4; cdr3_nt: TGTGCCAGCACGGGAGGAGCTAATGAAAAACTGTTTTTT; cdr3_aa: CASTGGANEKLFF
clone_size: .; d_call: TRBD1; v_call: TRBV5-1; j_call: TRBJ1-1; cdr3_nt: TGCGCCAGCAGCTCTCAGGGGGCCACTGAAGCTTTCTTT; cdr3_aa: CASSSQGATEAFF
clone_size: .; d_call: TRBD1; v_call: TRBV7-9; j_call: TRBJ2-7; cdr3_nt: TGTGCCAGCAGCCTGGGACAGGCCCTTCGCGGGGTCGAGCAGTACTTC; cdr3_aa: CASSLGQALRGVEQYF
clone_size: .; d_call: .; v_call: TRBV5-1; j_call: TRBJ2-5; cdr3_nt: TGCGCCAGCAGCCCGAGCGGAAACCAAGAGACCCAGTACTTC; cdr3_aa: CASSPSGNQETQYF
clone_size: .; d_call: TRBD1; v_call: TRBV28; j_call: TRBJ1-2; cdr3_nt: TGTGCCAGCGGGTCCCCCAGACAGGGCTATGGCTACACCTTC; cdr3_aa: CASGSPRQGYGYTF
clone_size: .; d_call: TRBD2; v_call: TRBV28; j_call: TRBJ2-3; cdr3_nt: TGTGCCAGCCCCGCTAGCGGGACACCACTCTCAGGCACAGATACGCAGTATTTT; cdr3_aa: CASPASGTPLSGTDTQYF
clone_size: .; d_call: .; v_call: TRBV28; j_call: TRBJ1-1; cdr3_nt: TGTGCCACAGCTCGTGGGGGCGTTGAAACTGAAGCTTTCTTT; cdr3_aa: CATARGGVETEAFF
clone_size: .; d_call: TRBD1; v_call: TRBV28; j_call: TRBJ2-7; cdr3_nt: TGTGCCAGCATTGACAGGGAAAAATACGAGCAGTACTTC; cdr3_aa: CASIDREKYEQYF
clone_size: .; d_call: .; v_call: TRBV3-1/TRBV3-2; j_call: TRBJ1-2; cdr3_nt: TGTGCCAGCAGCCTCTACGGGGAGGACCGGGGCTACACCTTC; cdr3_aa: CASSLYGEDRGYTF